Below are 4 T cell receptor beta chains sequenced from a single sample in a study of PD-1 blockade in classical Hodgkin lymphoma. The time point: newly diagnosed, previously untreated cHL patient sample. Thawed PBMCs underwent magnetic negative selection to yield purified CD4+ T cells. Only in-frame clones appear in the TCRdb table, and some are missing; sequencing was by immunoSEQ multiplex PCR. The sample has about 20,000 clones, about 91% seen once. The sequenced sample was CD4+ T cells from blood. The receptors originated from a human donor with classical Hodgkin lymphoma.

For the CDR3, the DNA is TGCAGCGTTGACCACTGGAGCACAGATACGCAGTATTTT. It specifies CSVDHWSTDTQYF. The chain uses TRBV29-1 and TRBJ2-3; D is ambiguous. Trimming left V 3 bases short and J 0 bases short, with 7 bases between. This CDR3 comprises 13 residues. CDR1 is SQVTM, CDR2 ANQGSEA, per germline.

This rearrangement joins TRBV9 to TRBJ2-1, with D perhaps TRBD1 (5 bases). This CDR3 is built from 13 residues. V was cut by 0 bases and J by 5 bases, with 6 bases left in between. Germline CDR1 is SGDLS and CDR2 is YYNGEE. As DNA, the CDR3 is TGTGCCAGCAGCGTAGCAGGGAACAATGAGCAGTTCTTC. It translates to CASSVAGNNEQFF.

The rearrangement joins TRBV11-3 to TRBJ2-5; TRBD2 matches at 7 bases. The germline V gene has CDR1 SGHNT and CDR2 YENEEA. The CDR3 runs to 13 residues. V was pared by 5 bases and J by 6 bases, with 6 bases of the junction left unmatched. Written as DNA, the CDR3 is TGTGCCAGCAGCCCGTCGGGGGGACAGACCCAGTACTTC. Encoded protein: CASSPSGGQTQYF.

The chain joins TRBV6-5 to TRBJ1-1; TRBD1 might be the D (6 bases). The ends were cut back, 2 bases at V and 3 bases at J, with 10 bases in the middle. The CDR3 is made up of 14 amino acids. From germline, CDR1 is MNHEY and CDR2 SVGAGI. The CDR3 DNA sequence: TGTGCCAGCAGTTACGTCCAGGGGTACACTGAAGCTTTCTTT. It encodes CASSYVQGYTEAFF.